These 22 T cell receptor beta chains were all obtained from the same sample, sequenced in a study of CD8 T cells in ankylosing spondylitis. TCRdb reprocessed the 5' RACE reads with MiXCR, giving one entry per CDR3 protein. The table includes about 260,000 distinct CDR3 sequences, around 18% detected once. Sequencing was carried out using blood, either unsorted or a sorted T cell fraction (not recorded which). These receptor sequences come from a male donor with ankylosing spondylitis or in good health (not recorded which).

The chain joins TRBV20-1 to TRBJ2-3; possibly TRBD1 for D (6 bases). The CDR3 is 14 residues long. The germline V gene has CDR1 DFQATT and CDR2 SNEGSKA (reference sequence). With 3 bases removed from V and 2 bases from J, the gap between germline ends came to 12 bases. The CDR3 loop is CSASSQGYTDTQYF. CDR3 coding DNA: TGCAGTGCTAGTAGCCAGGGGTACACAGATACGCAGTATTTT.

This clonotype has a handful of counts. The gene calls are TRBV20-1 and TRBJ1-1, with 8 nucleotides matching TRBD1. Unmatched junction bases numbered 11, after V lost 5 bases and J lost 6 bases. Germline V gene lookup returns CDR1 DFQATT and CDR2 SNEGSKA (reference sequence). This CDR3 is built from 14 residues. This CDR3 is CSAAQGARLAEAFF. The CDR3 bases are TGCAGTGCTGCCCAGGGGGCGCGTTTGGCTGAAGCTTTCTTT.

The chain uses TRBV5-1 and TRBJ1-1, with D possibly being TRBD1 (5 bases). V dropped 8 bases and J dropped 1 base, with 15 bases sitting between them. The CDR3 loop spans 14 amino acids. Germline V gene sequence: CDR1 SGHRS, CDR2 YFSETQ. The CDR3 loop is CASRPGPGNTEAFF. The CDR3 DNA follows: TGCGCCAGTCGGCCGGGACCGGGGAACACTGAAGCTTTCTTT.

The chain recombines TRBV5-1 with TRBJ2-1; the match to TRBD2 covers 9 bases. Trimming cost V 3 bases and J 3 bases; bases outside gene matches: 1. CDR3 length: 14 amino acids. Per germline, CDR1 SGHRS and CDR2 YFSETQ. The CDR3 spells CASSSTSGYNEQFF. The CDR3 region has the DNA TGCGCCAGCAGCTCGACTAGCGGCTACAATGAGCAGTTCTTC.

The CDR3 coding sequence is TGTGCCAGCAGCGGGGGACAGAACTCTGGGGCCAACGTCCTGACTTTC. Translation gives CASSGGQNSGANVLTF. The chain has TRBV7-3 and TRBJ2-6, with TRBD1 matching 7 bases. Germline loops: CDR1 SGHTA, CDR2 FQGTGA. This CDR3 contains 16 residues. V lost 5 bases and J lost 0; bases outside the gene matches: 4.

This clonotype was recorded at least ten times. The rearrangement links TRBV28 to TRBJ1-4; D not certain. The CDR3 covers 16 residues. CDR1 MDHEN and CDR2 SYDVKM come from the germline V gene. V lost 2 bases to trimming and J lost 5 bases, with 15 bases between them. The CDR3 loop reads CASSLPYSGQNEKLFF. In DNA form, the CDR3 reads TGTGCCAGCAGTTTACCCTACAGCGGTCAGAATGAAAAACTGTTTTTT.

The V gene is TRBV28, the J gene TRBJ1-3; D uncertain. The V end was cut by 8 bases, the J end by 0 bases, with 17 bases between. Germline values: CDR1 MDHEN, CDR2 SYDVKM. CDR3 length: 16 residues. The CDR3 loop reads CASSAFSHFSGNTIYF. In DNA form, the CDR3 reads TGTGCCAGCTCGGCCTTTTCACACTTCTCTGGAAACACCATATATTTT.

This clonotype turned up a few times. The rearrangement joins TRBV5-1 to TRBJ2-3; a weak D match, TRBD2 (6 bases). This CDR3 has 17 amino acids. Germline assignment: CDR1 SGHRS and CDR2 YFSETQ. The V gene lost 7 bases and the J gene lost 0 bases, with 21 bases spanning the gap. CDR3 amino acids: CASYPRGMEGSTDTQYF. The CDR3 DNA follows: TGCGCCAGCTACCCCCGCGGGATGGAGGGTAGCACAGATACGCAGTATTTT.

With respect to this clonotype: One end of the junction fails to match germline, which may point to a read error. The gene calls are TRBV7-9 and TRBJ2-5; no clear D gene. Germline assignment: CDR1 SEHNR and CDR2 FQNEAQ (reference sequence). The CDR3 consists of 12 residues. The CDR3 region is CASRKDGEAQYF. DNA for the CDR3: TGTGCCAGCAGAAAGGACGGAGAGGCCCAGTACTTC. Based on the CDR3 plus reference TRBV7-9 and TRBJ2-5, the full variable domain is DTGVSQNPRHKITKRGQNVTFRCDPISEHNRLYWYRQTLGQGPEFLTYFQNEAQLEKSRLLSDRFSAERPKGSFSTLEIQRTEQGDSAMYLCASRKDGEAQYFGPGTRLLVL.

CDR3 region: CASRPTGGDSETQYF. The CDR3 nucleotides read TGTGCCAGCAGACCAACGGGGGGGGATTCAGAGACCCAGTACTTC. The gene calls are TRBV7-3 and TRBJ2-5; the match to TRBD2 covers 8 bases. Per germline, CDR1 SGHTA and CDR2 FQGTGA. CDR3 length: 15 amino acids. With V trimmed by 6 bases and J by 4 bases, 10 bases remained unmatched. The variable domain in full, with the rest retrieved from reference TRBV7-3 and TRBJ2-5, is GAGVSQTPSNKVTEKGKYVELRCDPISGHTALYWYRQSLGQGPEFLIYFQGTGAADDSGLPNDRFFAVRPEGSVSTLKIQRTERGDSAVYLCASRPTGGDSETQYFGPGTRLLVL.

The rearrangement uses TRBV30 and TRBJ1-1, with a weak D call TRBD1 (5 bases). Germline V lookup: CDR1 GTSNPN, CDR2 SVGIG (reference sequence). There are 13 residues in the CDR3. V dropped 0 bases and J dropped 3 bases, with 8 bases sitting between them. This CDR3 reads CAWSVRGDTEAFF. The CDR3 region has the DNA TGTGCCTGGAGTGTACGAGGGGACACTGAAGCTTTCTTT.

This clonotype was counted only a few times. This chain connects TRBV3-1 to TRBJ2-3, with D possibly TRBD2 on 7 matching bases. CDR1 is LGHDT and CDR2 is YNNKEL in the germline V gene (reference sequence). The CDR3 is made up of 16 amino acids. With 3 bases removed from V and 3 bases from J, the gap between germline ends came to 16 bases. The DNA of the CDR3 is TGTGCCAGCAGCCATCGAGGGGGGGTAACTACAGATACGCAGTATTTT. Translated: CASSHRGGVTTDTQYF.

This clonotype was seen a handful of times. V is TRBV12-3 or TRBV12-4 and J is TRBJ2-5; D is perhaps TRBD2 (6 bases). V lost 5 bases to trimming and J lost 5 bases, with 15 bases between them. The CDR3 is 14 residues long. CDR3 in DNA: TGTGCCAGCAGTCCTGGGGGGATGTGGGAGACCCAGTACTTC. This encodes CASSPGGMWETQYF.

Regarding this clonotype: Possible read error: a much larger clone is one base away. V gene TRBV28 combines with J gene TRBJ2-3; D not certain. Germline assignment: CDR1 MDHEN and CDR2 SYDVKM. V gave up 6 bases and J gave up 0 bases, with 10 bases separating them. The CDR3 sequence is 14 residues long. CDR3 sequence reads: CASSSTYSTDTQYF. The CDR3 nucleotides read TGTGCCAGCAGCTCTACCTATAGCACAGATACGCAGTATTTT.

The sample holds many counts of this clonotype. This chain links TRBV28 with TRBJ1-2; D possibly corresponds to TRBD1 (5 bases). The V gene lost 5 bases and the J gene lost 13 bases, with 14 bases spanning the gap. Germline lookup yields CDR1 MDHEN and CDR2 SYDVKM. The CDR3 length is 11 residues. The CDR3 reads CASSRVGVATF. The CDR3 nucleotides are TGTGCCAGCAGTAGAGTAGGGGTTGCCACCTTC.

The chain employs TRBV12-5 and TRBJ1-5, with D unresolved. Trimming cost V 6 bases and J 0 bases, with 12 bases left between them. There are 15 residues in the CDR3. The germline V gene encodes CDR1 LGHNT and CDR2 FRNRAP. CDR3 amino acids: CASGPGQYSNQPQHF. The CDR3 bases are TGTGCTAGTGGCCCCGGGCAGTATAGCAATCAGCCCCAGCATTTT.

The V and J genes are TRBV12-5 and TRBJ1-1; 10 bases are a match to TRBD1. V was pared by 7 bases and J by 4 bases, with 3 bases of the junction left unmatched. The CDR3 totals 13 residues. The germline CDR1 and CDR2 sequences are LGHNT and FRNRAP. CDR3 in DNA: TGTGCTAGTGCCAGGGACAGGGGCACTGAAGCTTTCTTT. Translated, it gives CASARDRGTEAFF.

This clonotype was detected only a few times. The chain uses TRBV20-1 and TRBJ2-3; 13 positions match TRBD2. Germline V gene lookup returns CDR1 DFQATT and CDR2 SNEGSKA (reference sequence). The CDR3 has 18 residues. After removal of 6 bases from V and 2 bases from J, the junction contained 14 bases not matched to a gene. Here the CDR3 DNA reads TGCAGTGCCACTCCATTCCGGACTAGCGGGGGCGTCACAGATACGCAGTATTTT. It translates to CSATPFRTSGGVTDTQYF.

The chain links TRBV28 to TRBJ1-2; 7 nucleotides align to TRBD1. V dropped 6 bases and J dropped 4; count of bases not matched to a gene: 8. Germline assignment: CDR1 MDHEN and CDR2 SYDVKM. This CDR3 comprises 14 residues. The CDR3 reads CASSRQGESYGYTF. DNA of the CDR3: TGTGCCAGCAGCCGACAGGGAGAGAGCTATGGCTACACCTTC.

This clonotype has only a few counts. The gene calls are TRBV5-1 and TRBJ2-3, with 11 bases lining up with TRBD2. The CDR3 contains 16 residues. CDR1 and CDR2 (germline): SGHRS, YFSETQ. The V and J ends lost 4 bases and 1 base, in that order; junction bases with no gene match: 5. CDR3 sequence reads: CASSDLAGGRTDTQYF. CDR3 nucleotides: TGCGCCAGCAGCGACCTAGCGGGGGGACGCACAGATACGCAGTATTTT.

This clonotype was seen only a few times. The junction departs from the called germline gene at one end, perhaps through a read error. This chain links TRBV20-1 with TRBJ2-5, with TRBD1 as a possible D gene (5 bases). Per the germline V gene, CDR1 is DFQATT and CDR2 is SNEGSKA (reference sequence). CDR3 size: 13 residues. Here the CDR3 DNA reads TGCAGTGCCAGAGACAGCTTCCAAGAGACCCAGTACTTC. Translating it yields CSARDSFQETQYF.

The chain uses TRBV7-9 and TRBJ2-5; TRBD2 matches 11 bases. Germline V gene sequence: CDR1 SEHNR, CDR2 FQNEAQ (reference sequence). V lost 6 bases to trimming and J lost 1 base; unmatched junction nucleotides: 7. CDR3 length: 16 amino acids. The CDR3 region has the DNA TGTGCCAGCAGGGAAAATAGCGGGAGGGCCCAAGAGACCCAGTACTTC. Translating gives CASRENSGRAQETQYF.